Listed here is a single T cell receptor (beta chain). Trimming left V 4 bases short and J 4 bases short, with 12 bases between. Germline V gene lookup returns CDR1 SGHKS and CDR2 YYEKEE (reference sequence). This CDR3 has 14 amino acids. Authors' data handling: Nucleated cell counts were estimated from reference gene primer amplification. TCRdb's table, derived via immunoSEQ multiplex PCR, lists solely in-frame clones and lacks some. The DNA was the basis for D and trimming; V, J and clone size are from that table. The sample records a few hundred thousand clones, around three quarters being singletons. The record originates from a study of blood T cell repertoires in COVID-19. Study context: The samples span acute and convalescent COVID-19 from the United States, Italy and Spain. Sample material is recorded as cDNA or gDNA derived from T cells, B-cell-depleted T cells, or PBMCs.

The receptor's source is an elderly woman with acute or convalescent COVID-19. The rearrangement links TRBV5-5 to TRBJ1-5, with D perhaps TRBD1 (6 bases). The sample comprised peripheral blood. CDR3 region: CASSIGGGNQPQHF. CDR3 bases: TGTGCCAGCAGCATAGGGGGTGGGAATCAGCCCCAGCATTTT.